The entry that follows covers one T cell receptor beta chain sequence. Its antigen remains unidentified. These data originate in a study of T cell repertoires in cytomegalovirus infection. Germline V gene data show CDR1 as LNHDA and CDR2 as SQIVND (reference sequence). The length of the CDR3 is 14 residues. V was clipped by 6 bases and J by 4 bases, with 12 bases between them. TCRdb reanalysed the reads using MiXCR and keeps one entry per CDR3 protein. The table lists 680,000 or so distinct CDR3 sequences, about 33% of them singletons. V is TRBV19 and J is TRBJ1-4; D not certain. The sample in question was cultured PBMCs, obtained from culture after CMV antigen stimulation. This TCR was recovered from a human donor in good health (CMV status not recorded). Some clones in this sample may be carry-over from other donors' samples. CDR3 nucleotides: TGTGCCAGTAGCCCAGGTCCCCTTAATGAAAAACTGTTTTTT. This codes for CASSPGPLNEKLFF.